Below are 10 T cell receptor beta chains sequenced from a single sample in a study of lymphopenia after photon versus proton radiotherapy. The method was immunoSEQ multiplex PCR; TCRdb's version includes in-frame clones alone and lacks a portion of them. This table has about 65,000 clones, 85% to 90% appearing once. The specimen was peripheral blood, collected from a patient treated with proton-based radiotherapy. These TCRs come from an elderly man with esophageal cancer.

V and J are TRBV12-5 and TRBJ1-5; unclear D gene. The CDR3 has 18 residues. Looked up from germline, CDR1 is LGHNT and CDR2 is FRNRAP. V shed 5 bases and J shed 2 bases, with 22 bases lying between them. In DNA form, the CDR3 reads TGTGCTAGTGGTCCCTCCCTTCAGGAGACATTTGGCAATCAGCCCCAGCATTTT. Translated: CASGPSLQETFGNQPQHF.

The genes are TRBV29-1 and TRBJ2-1; 7 bases are a match to TRBD2. In germline, CDR1 is SQVTM, CDR2 ANQGSEA. With 1 base clipped from V and 5 bases from J, the junction kept 8 bases outside the gene matches. CDR3 length: 15 residues. CDR3 DNA: TGCAGCGTTGAAGTTGGACTAGATGTGAACAATGAGCAGTTCTTC. Residues: CSVEVGLDVNNEQFF.

This chain links TRBV11-3 with TRBJ2-3; TRBD2 agrees at 8 bases. The CDR3 sequence is 15 residues long. Germline V CDR1 and CDR2: SGHNT, YENEEA. After removal of 5 bases from V and 1 base from J, the junction contained 5 bases not matched to a gene. CDR3 DNA: TGTGCCAGCAGCGCCCGAGCGGGAGGCACAGATACGCAGTATTTT. Translating gives CASSARAGGTDTQYF.

In DNA form, the CDR3 reads TGTGCCAGCAGCTTAGGGCAGCTCGTTGGCGGCTACACCTTC. Protein product: CASSLGQLVGGYTF. The V and J genes are TRBV7-9 and TRBJ1-2; D is uncertain. Per germline, CDR1 SEHNR and CDR2 FQNEAQ (reference sequence). Trimming removed 1 base at V and 8 bases at J, with 14 bases between. CDR3 length: 14 amino acids.

The chain links TRBV13 to TRBJ1-2, with 9 bases lining up with TRBD1. The CDR3 consists of 17 residues. CDR1 and CDR2 (germline): PRHDT, FYEKMQ (reference sequence). Unmatched junction bases numbered 9, after V lost 4 bases and J lost 0 bases. Here the CDR3 DNA reads TGTGCCAGCAGCTCCCCTGCCGGGACAGGGACTAACTATGGCTACACCTTC. Protein sequence: CASSSPAGTGTNYGYTF. Based on the CDR3 plus reference TRBV13 and TRBJ1-2, the full variable domain is AAGVIQSPRHLIKEKRETATLKCYPIPRHDTVYWYQQGPGQDPQFLISFYEKMQSDKGSIPDRFSAQQFSDYHSELNMSSLELGDSALYFCASSSPAGTGTNYGYTFGSGTRLTVV.

The V gene is TRBV4-3, the J gene TRBJ1-1; 9 positions agree with TRBD1. This CDR3 spans 17 amino acids. Germline V gives CDR1 LGHNA, CDR2 YSLEER. J gave up 4 bases and V 1 base, and 10 bases lay outside the gene matches. CDR3 nucleotides: TGCGCCAGCAGCCAAGGAGCAGGACAGGGGCTGATCACTGAAGCTTTCTTT. Its protein product is CASSQGAGQGLITEAFF.

The chain joins TRBV5-1 to TRBJ2-3; no clear D gene. In germline, CDR1 is SGHRS, CDR2 YFSETQ. CDR3 size: 13 residues. Trimming left V 4 bases short and J 6 bases short, with 12 bases between. The chain's CDR3 is CASSPESWDTQYF. CDR3 nucleotides: TGCGCCAGCAGCCCCGAGTCGTGGGATACGCAGTATTTT.

The rearrangement links TRBV6-5 to TRBJ1-2; D ambiguous. CDR1 and CDR2 (germline): MNHEY, SVGAGI. Trimming removed 0 bases from V and 1 base from J, with 6 bases in between. This CDR3 region has 14 residues. As DNA, the CDR3 is TGTGCCAGCAGTTACTCTTGGGATAACTATGGCTACACCTTC. Its protein is CASSYSWDNYGYTF.

The chain employs TRBV19 and TRBJ2-7; TRBD1 matches 9 bases. This CDR3 is built from 16 residues. The germline gives CDR1 LNHDA, CDR2 SQIVND (reference sequence). The V and J ends lost 0 bases and 5 bases, in that order; junction bases with no gene match: 8. CDR3 region: CASSIESGQGVHEQYF. CDR3 DNA: TGTGCCAGTAGTATAGAGTCGGGACAGGGCGTCCACGAGCAGTACTTC.

The gene calls are TRBV27 and TRBJ1-1; no definite D call. V was cut by 6 bases and J by 0 bases, with 8 bases left in between. This CDR3 is 13 amino acids long. CDR1 is MNHEY, CDR2 SMNVEV, per germline (reference sequence). The CDR3 loop reads CASSPALNTEAFF. In nucleotides, the CDR3 is TGTGCCAGCAGCCCCGCCTTGAACACTGAAGCTTTCTTT.